The next 29 T cell receptor beta chains were all read from a single sample in a study of blood T cell repertoires in COVID-19. The protocol was immunoSEQ multiplex PCR, while the TCRdb copy is restricted to in-frame clones and leaves out a portion. The table shows about 140,000 clones, with around three quarters occurring only once. The sequencing sample was made of peripheral blood. The receptors originated from a man aged 50 to 60 with active or convalescent COVID-19.

At least ten counts were recorded for this clone. The rearrangement links TRBV27 to TRBJ2-3, with 9 bases matching TRBD2. V trimming: 5 bases; J trimming: 3 bases; junction bases outside the gene matches: 6. This CDR3 has 15 residues. The V gene's germline CDR1 is MNHEY and CDR2 SMNVEV (reference sequence). CDR3 protein: CASSALAGGTDTQYF. The CDR3 coding sequence is TGTGCCAGCAGTGCACTAGCGGGCGGGACAGATACGCAGTATTTT.

The chain employs TRBV5-6 and TRBJ2-5; D unclear. In germline, CDR1 is SGHDT, CDR2 YYEEEE. Trimming pared 4 bases from V and 1 base from J, leaving 14 bases between. This CDR3 contains 15 residues. Here the CDR3 DNA reads TGTGCCAGCAGCCCCCCGCAGGCCGGCCAAGAGACCCAGTACTTC. Amino acids: CASSPPQAGQETQYF. Using reference TRBV5-6 and TRBJ2-5 for the parts outside the CDR3, the full variable domain is DAGVTQSPTHLIKTRGQQVTLRCSPKSGHDTVSWYQQALGQGPQFIFQYYEEEERQRGNFPDRFSGHQFPNYSSELNVNALLLGDSALYLCASSPPQAGQETQYFGPGTRLLVL.

This clone has more than one count but fewer than ten. The chain has TRBV12-3 or TRBV12-4 and TRBJ2-5, with D perhaps matching TRBD2 (5 bases). The CDR3 is made up of 13 amino acids. V lost 6 bases and J 1 base, leaving 9 bases between the germline ends. Here the CDR3 reads CASSPSGQETQYF. The CDR3 DNA reads TGTGCCAGCAGCCCCAGCGGCCAAGAGACCCAGTACTTC.

This chain links TRBV2 with TRBJ2-7, with 9 bases matching TRBD1. V was pared by 6 bases and J by 3 bases, with 6 bases of the junction left unmatched. Germline V gene sequence: CDR1 SNHLY, CDR2 FYNNEI. The CDR3 runs to 14 residues. The CDR3 sequence: CASRPTGGGYEQYF. The CDR3, as DNA: TGTGCCAGCAGACCCACAGGGGGCGGCTACGAGCAGTACTTC.

This chain joins TRBV14 and TRBJ1-1; tentatively, D is TRBD1 (5 bases). From germline, CDR1 is SGHDN and CDR2 FVKESK. The V end lost 6 bases, the J end lost 4 bases, and 18 bases lay between the germline ends. The CDR3 length is 15 residues. In nucleotides, the CDR3 is TGTGCCAGCAGGCCCCTCGCAGGGCGCCGCACTGAAGCTTTCTTT. This encodes CASRPLAGRRTEAFF.

This clone appeared a few times. The V and J genes are TRBV19 and TRBJ2-1; TRBD2 agrees at 9 bases. Germline V gene sequence: CDR1 LNHDA, CDR2 SQIVND (reference sequence). V shed 6 bases and J 8 bases; nucleotides not matched to a gene: 11. CDR3 size: 15 residues. The CDR3 protein is CASSLKTSGAYEQFF. In DNA form, the CDR3 reads TGTGCCAGTAGCCTAAAGACTAGCGGTGCCTATGAGCAGTTCTTC. The whole variable domain, filled in from reference TRBV19 and TRBJ2-1, reads DGGITQSPKYLFRKEGQNVTLSCEQNLNHDAMYWYRQDPGQGLRLIYYSQIVNDFQKGDIAEGYSVSREKKESFPLTVTSAQKNPTAFYLCASSLKTSGAYEQFFGPGTRLTVL.

The CDR3: CASSLTSGTGETQYF. The DNA of the CDR3 is TGCGCCAGCAGCTTAACAAGCGGGACAGGAGAGACCCAGTACTTC. The chain has TRBV5-1 and TRBJ2-5; a weak D match, TRBD1 (8 bases). The germline V gene has CDR1 SGHRS and CDR2 YFSETQ. The CDR3 spans 15 residues. The germline V and J ends were trimmed by 2 bases and 4 bases, with 15 bases remaining between them.

The chain recombines TRBV30 with TRBJ1-2, with a possible D match to TRBD1 (5 bases). The V end was cut by 0 bases, the J end by 3 bases, with 8 bases between. The CDR3 consists of 13 residues. Germline values: CDR1 GTSNPN, CDR2 SVGIG (reference sequence). CDR3 in amino acids: CAWSVTRDYGYTF. CDR3 nucleotide sequence: TGTGCCTGGAGTGTAACCAGGGACTATGGCTACACCTTC.

The chain recombines TRBV18 with TRBJ2-3; 7 bases match TRBD1. The junction had 6 bases not matched to a gene; V was cut back by 6 bases and J by 0 bases. This CDR3 comprises 15 residues. CDR1 is KGHSH and CDR2 is LQKENI in the germline V gene. The CDR3, as DNA: TGTGCCAGCTCCCGTCGGGACAGAAGCACAGATACGCAGTATTTT. Translating gives CASSRRDRSTDTQYF.

V gene TRBV18 combines with J gene TRBJ1-3, with D unresolved. There are 17 residues in the CDR3. The ends were cut back, 3 bases at V and 0 bases at J, with 15 bases in the middle. Germline CDR1 is KGHSH and CDR2 is LQKENI. CDR3: CASSPAGRTGSGNTIYF. In nucleotides, the CDR3 is TGTGCCAGCTCACCCGCCGGGAGAACGGGCTCTGGAAACACCATATATTTT.

The chain is built from TRBV4-2 and TRBJ2-1, with TRBD2 identical over 11 bases. Germline CDR1 LGHNA, CDR2 YNFKEQ. This CDR3 has 17 amino acids. The trim removed 0 bases at V and 8 bases at J, leaving 9 bases unmatched. The DNA for the CDR3 is TGTGCCAGCAGCCAAGAGATAGGGGCTAGCGGGAGGTATGAGCAGTTCTTC. Translated, it gives CASSQEIGASGRYEQFF.

The chain links TRBV27 to TRBJ2-7; D gene ambiguous. Germline V lookup: CDR1 MNHEY, CDR2 SMNVEV (reference sequence). The CDR3 covers 14 residues. Deletions cut 4 bases from V and 3 bases from J, with 13 bases between. The CDR3 bases are TGTGCCAGCAGTTCCCCCGCGTCCCACTACGAGCAGTACTTC. Its translation is CASSSPASHYEQYF.

The chain links TRBV6-5 to TRBJ2-5, with 9 bases identical to TRBD1. The CDR3 runs 14 residues. V shed 4 bases, J shed 6 bases, and the junction held 6 bases outside the gene matches. Germline CDR1 MNHEY, CDR2 SVGAGI. CDR3 sequence: CASSFTGGEQTQYF. The CDR3, as DNA: TGTGCCAGCAGTTTTACAGGGGGCGAACAGACCCAGTACTTC.

The J gene is TRBJ1-2, the V gene TRBV5-1; perhaps TRBD1 as D (6 bases). Germline values: CDR1 SGHRS, CDR2 YFSETQ. Trimming cost V 0 bases and J 3 bases, with 12 bases left between them. The CDR3 sequence is 15 residues long. CDR3 DNA sequence: TGCGCCAGCAGCTTGGGGGCAGGGGAAGACTATGGCTACACCTTC. This codes for CASSLGAGEDYGYTF.

The chain couples TRBV9 to TRBJ1-3; a weak D match, TRBD1 (6 bases). The V end was cut by 2 bases, the J end by 4 bases, with 22 bases between. Germline V gene lookup returns CDR1 SGDLS and CDR2 YYNGEE. The CDR3 sequence is 18 residues long. The CDR3 here is CASSVLLSTGSSGNTIYF. The DNA of the CDR3 is TGTGCCAGCAGCGTTCTCCTCTCGACAGGTAGCTCCGGAAACACCATATATTTT.

V is TRBV3-1 (or the pseudogene TRBV3-2) and J is TRBJ2-7; TRBD2 might be the D (6 bases). This CDR3 comprises 15 residues. V lost 3 bases to trimming and J lost 5 bases, with 17 bases between them. Germline CDR1 is LGHDT and CDR2 is YNNKEL (reference sequence). The CDR3 spells CASSHGDPGGNEQYF. Here the CDR3 DNA reads TGTGCCAGCAGCCACGGAGACCCCGGAGGGAACGAGCAGTACTTC.

V is TRBV5-6 and J is TRBJ1-4; no reliable D call. This CDR3 comprises 14 residues. CDR1 is SGHDT and CDR2 is YYEEEE in the germline V gene. V lost 7 bases, J lost 0 bases, and 10 bases lay in between. The CDR3 DNA reads as TGTGCCAGCTTGGAGGGAGCAACTAATGAAAAACTGTTTTTT. This gives the protein CASLEGATNEKLFF.

The V call is TRBV28, the J call TRBJ1-6, with 8 bases that match TRBD1. This CDR3 spans 12 amino acids. Germline trimming cut 10 bases from V and 7 bases from J; bases unmatched to any gene: 3. The germline CDR1 and CDR2 sequences are MDHEN and SYDVKM. CDR3 sequence: CATYRGNSPLHF. DNA for the CDR3: TGTGCCACCTACAGGGGGAATTCACCCCTCCACTTT.

This sequence joins TRBV4-1 and TRBJ2-7, with unresolved D. CDR3 size: 13 residues. V was pared by 1 base and J by 2 bases, with 6 bases between. CDR1 and CDR2 from the germline V gene are MGHRA and YSYEKL. CDR3 DNA: TGCGCCAGCAGCCAAGTTCCAGCCTACGAGCAGTACTTC. It specifies CASSQVPAYEQYF.

The chain joins TRBV7-9 to TRBJ2-2; TRBD2 aligns across 7 bases. CDR1 is SEHNR, CDR2 FQNEAQ, per germline (reference sequence). Trimming cost V 4 bases and J 0 bases; bases outside gene matches: 5. This CDR3 contains 16 residues. The CDR3 spells CASSSGLTSNTGELFF. The CDR3 DNA reads TGTGCCAGCAGCTCGGGACTAACCTCGAACACCGGGGAGCTGTTTTTT.

In its sample, this clone was seen once. The genes are TRBV5-1 and TRBJ1-6; the match to TRBD1 covers 7 bases. CDR1 is SGHRS, CDR2 YFSETQ, per germline. The CDR3 totals 16 residues. The V and J ends lost 4 bases and 7 bases, in that order; junction bases with no gene match: 11. CDR3 sequence (DNA): TGCGCCAGCAGCCCCCGGCCGGGACAGTCAAATTCACCCCTCCACTTT. As protein: CASSPRPGQSNSPLHF.

V is TRBV2 and J is TRBJ2-1; tentative D call: TRBD2 (5 bases). V lost 7 bases and J lost 4, with 20 bases in between. This CDR3 has 16 residues. CDR1 is SNHLY, CDR2 FYNNEI, per germline. The CDR3 DNA reads TGTGCCAGCACGGAAACCCCTAGTAGGAGGTACAATGAGCAGTTCTTC. It encodes CASTETPSRRYNEQFF.

This clone was picked up one time. This chain uses TRBV20-1 with TRBJ1-2; D unresolved. The V end lost 0 bases, the J end lost 7 bases, and 6 bases lay between the germline ends. CDR3 length equals 11 residues. Germline values: CDR1 DFQATT, CDR2 SNEGSKA (reference sequence). DNA of the CDR3: TGCAGTGCTAGAGATGCGAGTGGCTACACCTTC. It yields the protein CSARDASGYTF.

The chain links TRBV4-2 to TRBJ2-5, with 8 positions matching TRBD2. V lost 0 bases, J lost 6 bases, and 6 bases stayed unmatched. CDR1 LGHNA and CDR2 YNFKEQ come from the germline V gene. The CDR3 contains 15 residues. CDR3 DNA: TGTGCCAGCAGCCAAGAAAGCGGGAGCTTGAAGACCCAGTACTTC. This codes for CASSQESGSLKTQYF.

The genes are TRBV2 and TRBJ2-3; D may be TRBD2 (7 bases). The CDR3 sequence is 17 residues long. CDR1 SNHLY and CDR2 FYNNEI come from the germline V gene. Trimming stripped 2 bases from V and 0 bases from J, with 15 bases between. CDR3 amino acids: CASSERVAGASTDTQYF. In DNA form, the CDR3 reads TGTGCCAGCAGTGAAAGGGTGGCGGGGGCTAGCACAGATACGCAGTATTTT.

V is TRBV2 and J is TRBJ1-1; TRBD1 is a possible D gene (5 bases). The CDR3 is 15 residues long. The ends were cut back, 1 base at V and 1 base at J, with 10 bases in the middle. Germline CDR1 and CDR2: SNHLY and FYNNEI. The CDR3 region has the DNA TGTGCCAGCAGTGAAGGTTGGGGCGAGAACACTGAAGCTTTCTTT. Its translation is CASSEGWGENTEAFF.

V is TRBV5-5 and J is TRBJ1-5; no clear D. Germline V gene sequence: CDR1 SGHKS, CDR2 YYEKEE (reference sequence). This CDR3 has 15 amino acids. Trimming took 0 bases from V and 7 from J, leaving 14 bases between them. CDR3 protein: CASSLEFWENQPQHF. CDR3 DNA sequence: TGTGCCAGCAGCTTGGAGTTTTGGGAGAACCAGCCCCAGCATTTT.

This chain uses TRBV6-4 with TRBJ2-2, with a possible D match to TRBD1 (5 bases). The CDR3 length is 14 residues. The germline V and J ends were trimmed by 6 bases and 5 bases, with 13 bases remaining between them. Germline V gene sequence: CDR1 MRHNA, CDR2 SNTAGT. The CDR3 coding sequence is TGTGCCAGCAGCCTACAGGAGCGAACCGGGGAGCTGTTTTTT. It is translated as CASSLQERTGELFF.

The gene calls are TRBV7-3 and TRBJ2-5, with D possibly matching TRBD1 (6 bases). Germline V gene lookup returns CDR1 SGHTA and CDR2 FQGTGA. V was shortened by 5 bases and J by 2 bases, with 9 bases between the two germline ends. CDR3 size: 13 residues. The CDR3 reads CASSPGHQETQYF. The DNA of the CDR3 is TGTGCCAGCAGCCCGGGACATCAAGAGACCCAGTACTTC.